Below are 13 T cell receptor beta chains sequenced from a single sample in a study of response to subunit inactivated influenza vaccine. One entry per CDR3 protein, called by TCRdb with MiXCR from the RT-PCR reads. The data contain about 540,000 distinct CDR3 sequences, roughly a quarter of them singletons. The sample was also reused in another study, on T cells expressing NK-cell markers. From that second work: 5'RACE template switching with UMIs produced the TCR beta cDNA.

This sample comprised CD4+ T cells sorted from PBMCs, obtained 12 days after vaccination. These receptors were obtained from a man over 45 who received an inactivated influenza vaccine.

This clonotype was detected only a few times. The chain combines TRBV3-1 with TRBJ2-7; tentatively, D is TRBD2 (6 bases). Trimming removed 4 bases at V and 5 bases at J, with 18 bases between. The CDR3 is made up of 15 amino acids. The germline V gene encodes CDR1 LGHDT and CDR2 YNNKEL (reference sequence). The CDR3 DNA is TGTGCCAGCAGCCCGGGAGTTCCTGGACTCCACGAGCAGTACTTC. Amino acid sequence: CASSPGVPGLHEQYF.

The chain employs TRBV20-1 and TRBJ2-5; D may be TRBD2 (5 bases). The V end lost 5 bases, the J end lost 1 base, and 8 bases lay between the germline ends. Germline CDR1 DFQATT, CDR2 SNEGSKA (reference sequence). This CDR3 has 12 amino acids. CDR3 protein: CSAERPQETQYF. CDR3 coding DNA: TGCAGTGCTGAGCGGCCCCAAGAGACCCAGTACTTC.

This clonotype has more than one count but fewer than ten. The J gene is TRBJ2-3, the V gene TRBV12-3 or TRBV12-4, with D possibly TRBD2 on 5 matching bases. Trimming cost V 2 bases and J 9 bases, with 18 bases left between them. This CDR3 comprises 15 residues. The CDR3 coding sequence is TGTGCCAGCAGTTTACCCCACTCCGGGATAAAGACGCAGTATTTT. Residues: CASSLPHSGIKTQYF.

The gene calls are TRBV5-1 and TRBJ2-2, with D perhaps matching TRBD1 or TRBD2 (5 bases each). Germline V CDR1 and CDR2: SGHRS, YFSETQ. The CDR3 is 16 amino acids. V was cut by 0 bases and J by 1 base, with 10 bases left in between. The DNA of the CDR3 is TGCGCCAGCAGCTTGGTCCGGGACGGGAACACCGGGGAGCTGTTTTTT. Translated: CASSLVRDGNTGELFF.

This clonotype showed up just a few times. The chain is built from TRBV28 and TRBJ2-5; TRBD1 matches 7 bases. CDR3 length equals 12 residues. Germline V gives CDR1 MDHEN, CDR2 SYDVKM. The trim removed 8 bases at V and 3 bases at J, leaving 3 bases unmatched. The chain's CDR3 is CASQQGKETQYF. The CDR3 coding sequence is TGTGCCAGCCAACAGGGGAAAGAGACCCAGTACTTC.

The J gene is TRBJ2-5, the V gene TRBV6-2 or TRBV6-3; D tentatively reads TRBD1 or TRBD2 (5 bases each). The germline V gene has CDR1 MNHEY and CDR2 SVGEGT. With 4 bases removed from V and 5 bases from J, the gap between germline ends came to 11 bases. The CDR3 is 13 amino acids. CDR3 protein: CASSLGRFETQYF. As DNA, the CDR3 is TGTGCCAGCAGTTTGGGACGTTTTGAGACCCAGTACTTC.

This chain uses TRBV10-3 with TRBJ2-1; 10 bases are a match to TRBD2. V was clipped by 6 bases and J by 8 bases; unmatched bases: 16. CDR1 and CDR2 (germline): ENHRY, SYGVKD. The CDR3 is 17 amino acids. The CDR3: CAISLIPTSGTRDEQFF. The CDR3 DNA reads TGTGCCATCAGCCTAATACCCACTAGCGGGACCAGGGATGAGCAGTTCTTC.

Comment on this clonotype: Sequence at one end of the junction differs from germline and may be a read error. This chain links TRBV11-1 with TRBJ1-4; D is unclear. There are 15 residues in the CDR3. Germline V CDR1 and CDR2: SGHAT, FQDESV (reference sequence). CDR3 nucleotides: TGTGCCAGCAGCCCCGCTGGCGGGCCTAAAGAAAAACTGTTTTTT. Its protein is CASSPAGGPKEKLFF.

This clonotype has a handful of counts. The CDR3 DNA reads TGTGCCTGCAAAGGAGGTCTGTCCTACAATGAGCAGTTCTTC. Translation: CACKGGLSYNEQFF. The chain uses TRBV12-3 or TRBV12-4 and TRBJ2-1, with D perhaps matching TRBD2 (5 bases). V shed 11 bases and J shed 1 base, with 15 bases lying between them. The CDR3 contains 14 residues.

This rearrangement joins TRBV18 to TRBJ1-5, with D uncertain. Germline V gene data show CDR1 as KGHSH and CDR2 as LQKENI. V gave up 1 base and J gave up 5 bases, with 6 bases separating them. The CDR3 consists of 13 residues. Here the CDR3 reads CASSPQWDQPQHF. The CDR3 DNA sequence: TGTGCCAGCTCACCACAGTGGGATCAGCCCCAGCATTTT.

The chain joins TRBV6-6 to TRBJ2-5; 8 bases align to TRBD1. Germline CDR1 MNHNY, CDR2 SVGAGI (reference sequence). The V and J ends lost 4 bases and 5 bases, in that order; junction bases with no gene match: 9. This CDR3 has 15 amino acids. DNA for the CDR3: TGTGCCAGCAGTTTGGGGACAGGTAGATTCGAGACCCAGTACTTC. Translated, it gives CASSLGTGRFETQYF.

This clonotype was seen only a few times. The chain uses TRBV9 and TRBJ2-1; 7 bases agree with TRBD1. Trimming removed 0 bases from V and 1 base from J; junction bases left unmatched: 1. CDR3 length: 15 residues. Germline V gene sequence: CDR1 SGDLS, CDR2 YYNGEE. CDR3 protein: CASSVAQGSYNEQFF. CDR3 sequence (DNA): TGTGCCAGCAGCGTAGCACAGGGGTCCTACAATGAGCAGTTCTTC.

The rearrangement links TRBV25-1 to TRBJ2-7; TRBD2 matches 11 bases. The V and J ends lost 5 bases and 5 bases, in that order; junction bases with no gene match: 11. Looked up from germline, CDR1 is MGHDK and CDR2 is SYGVNS. CDR3 length equals 16 residues. Here the CDR3 reads CASSPPGASGRHEQYF. The CDR3 coding sequence is TGTGCCAGCAGTCCCCCAGGGGCTAGCGGGAGGCACGAGCAGTACTTC.